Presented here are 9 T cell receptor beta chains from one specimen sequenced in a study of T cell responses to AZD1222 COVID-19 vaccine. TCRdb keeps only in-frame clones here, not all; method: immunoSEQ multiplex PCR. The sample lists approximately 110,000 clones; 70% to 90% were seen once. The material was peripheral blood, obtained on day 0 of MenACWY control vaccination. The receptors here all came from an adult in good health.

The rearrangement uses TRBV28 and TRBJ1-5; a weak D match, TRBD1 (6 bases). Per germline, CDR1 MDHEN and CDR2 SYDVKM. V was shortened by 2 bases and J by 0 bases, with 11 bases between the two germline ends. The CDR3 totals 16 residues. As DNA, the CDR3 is TGTGCCAGCAGTTTAAGGGGGGGTTATAGCAATCAGCCCCAGCATTTT. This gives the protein CASSLRGGYSNQPQHF.

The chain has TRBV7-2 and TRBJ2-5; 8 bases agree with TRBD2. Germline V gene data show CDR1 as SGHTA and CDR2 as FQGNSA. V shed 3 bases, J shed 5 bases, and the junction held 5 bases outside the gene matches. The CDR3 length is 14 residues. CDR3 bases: TGTGCCAGCAGCTTTAGCGGGGTAGTGGAGACCCAGTACTTC. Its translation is CASSFSGVVETQYF. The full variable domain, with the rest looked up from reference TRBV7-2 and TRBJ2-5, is GAGVSQSPSNKVTEKGKDVELRCDPISGHTALYWYRQSLGQGLEFLIYFQGNSAPDKSGLPSDRFSAERTGGSVSTLTIQRTQQEDSAVYLCASSFSGVVETQYFGPGTRLLVL.

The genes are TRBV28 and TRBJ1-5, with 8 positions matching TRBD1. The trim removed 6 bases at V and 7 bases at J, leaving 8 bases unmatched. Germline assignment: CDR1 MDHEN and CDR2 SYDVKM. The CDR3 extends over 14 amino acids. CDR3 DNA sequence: TGTGCCAGCAGCCGAGGACAGGGAAGACAGCCCCAGCATTTT. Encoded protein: CASSRGQGRQPQHF.

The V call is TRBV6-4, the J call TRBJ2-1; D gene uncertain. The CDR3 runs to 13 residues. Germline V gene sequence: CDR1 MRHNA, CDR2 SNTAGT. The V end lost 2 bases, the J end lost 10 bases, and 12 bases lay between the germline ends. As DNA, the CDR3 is TGTGCCAGCAGTGACCTACAACGGCCCGAGCAGTTCTTC. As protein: CASSDLQRPEQFF.

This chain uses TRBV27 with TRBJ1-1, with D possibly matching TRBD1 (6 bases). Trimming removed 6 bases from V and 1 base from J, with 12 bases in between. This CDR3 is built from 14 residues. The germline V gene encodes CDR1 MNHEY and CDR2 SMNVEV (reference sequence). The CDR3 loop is CASSPWTENTEAFF. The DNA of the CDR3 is TGTGCCAGCAGCCCCTGGACAGAGAACACTGAAGCTTTCTTT.

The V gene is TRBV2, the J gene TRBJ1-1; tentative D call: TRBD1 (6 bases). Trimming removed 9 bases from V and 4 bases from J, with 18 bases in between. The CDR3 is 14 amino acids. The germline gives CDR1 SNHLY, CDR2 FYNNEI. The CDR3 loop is CASTLTGFGTEAFF. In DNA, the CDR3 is TGTGCCAGTACCTTGACAGGCTTTGGCACTGAAGCTTTCTTT.

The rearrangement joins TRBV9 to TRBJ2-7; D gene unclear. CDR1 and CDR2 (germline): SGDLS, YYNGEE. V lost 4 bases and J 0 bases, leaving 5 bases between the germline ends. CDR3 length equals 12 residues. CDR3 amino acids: CASSSHSYEQYF. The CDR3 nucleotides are TGTGCCAGCAGCTCTCACTCCTACGAGCAGTACTTC.

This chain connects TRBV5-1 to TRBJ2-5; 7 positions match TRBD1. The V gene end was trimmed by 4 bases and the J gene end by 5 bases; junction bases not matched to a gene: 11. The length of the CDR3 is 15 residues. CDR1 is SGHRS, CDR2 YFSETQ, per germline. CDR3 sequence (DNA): TGCGCCAGCAGCGCCCCCGAGACAGGGATGGAGACCCAGTACTTC. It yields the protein CASSAPETGMETQYF.

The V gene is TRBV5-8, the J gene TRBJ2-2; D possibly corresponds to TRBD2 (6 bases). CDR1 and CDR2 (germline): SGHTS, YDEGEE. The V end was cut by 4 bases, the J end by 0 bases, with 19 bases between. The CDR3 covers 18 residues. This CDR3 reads CASSRGSFSAANTGELFF. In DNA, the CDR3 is TGTGCCAGCAGCCGGGGGTCTTTCTCAGCGGCGAACACCGGGGAGCTGTTTTTT. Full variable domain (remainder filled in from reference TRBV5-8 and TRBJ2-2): EAGVTQSPTHLIKTRGQQATLRCSPISGHTSVYWYQQALGLGLQFLLWYDEGEERNRGNFPPRFSGRQFPNYSSELNVNALELEDSALYLCASSRGSFSAANTGELFFGEGSRLTVL.